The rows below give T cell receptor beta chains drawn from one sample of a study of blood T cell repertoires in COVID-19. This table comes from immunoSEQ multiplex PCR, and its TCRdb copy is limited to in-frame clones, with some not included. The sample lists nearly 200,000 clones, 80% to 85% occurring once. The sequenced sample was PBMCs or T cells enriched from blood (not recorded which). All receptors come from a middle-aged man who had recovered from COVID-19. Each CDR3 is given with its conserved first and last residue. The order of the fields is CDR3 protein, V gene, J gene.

CASRRTNGGTDTQYF	TRBV7-8	TRBJ2-3
CASSQRLAPQETQYF	TRBV4-2	TRBJ2-5
CASSRIRDTTYEQYF	TRBV5-1	TRBJ2-7
CASSELLAGAYEQYF	TRBV10-2	TRBJ2-7
CASSLDLFSGNTIYF	TRBV5-1	TRBJ1-3
CASSNQGGNQPQHF	TRBV7-2	TRBJ1-5
CASSPQQTGAGEKLFF	TRBV18	TRBJ1-4
CASSNNQETEQFF	TRBV11-3	TRBJ2-1
CASSPTGTKVYEQYF	TRBV18	TRBJ2-7
CASSRPFGLSTDTQYF	TRBV28	TRBJ2-3
CAWGGGDTDTQYF	TRBV30	TRBJ2-3
CASSSNDRVAFF	TRBV28	TRBJ1-1
CASRSLGEGHGYTF	TRBV28	TRBJ1-2
CATSRDRAAGGYTF	TRBV15	TRBJ1-2
CASSLSRGPSYEQYF	TRBV27	TRBJ2-7
CASARGGMFGEQFF	TRBV6-5	TRBJ2-1
CASSPSGGPNEKLFF	TRBV9	TRBJ1-4
CASSDVSGGHETQYF	TRBV5-4	TRBJ2-5
CASSQTLDRAPYTF	TRBV3-1/TRBV3-2	TRBJ1-2
CASSFGGSGNTIYF	TRBV28	TRBJ1-3
CAISVKFPGGEAFF	TRBV10-3	TRBJ1-1
CASSVRSGGLLETQYF	TRBV28	TRBJ2-5
CASSPMDRATEAFF	TRBV5-1	TRBJ1-1
CAISEGQGDGYTF	TRBV10-3	TRBJ1-2
CASSMFTGGSYTEAFF	TRBV19	TRBJ1-1
CASSEDEEGQPQHF	TRBV2	TRBJ1-5
CASSPVGETQYF	TRBV18	TRBJ2-5